This T cell receptor (beta chain) was profiled in a study of T cells in localized non-small cell lung cancer. Method: immunoSEQ multiplex PCR; TCRdb's copy keeps in-frame clones and lacks some. The sample has roughly 77,000 clones, 85% to 90% seen once. Study conclusions and caveats: Adjacent uninvolved lung tissue had the highest T cell clonality, exceeding tumor. Overall survival was longer when the density of T cells in the blood was higher. There were a median 57 of the top 100 tumor clones appearing in adjacent lung.

This clone was observed once. The antigen remains unidentified. V was clipped by 0 bases and J by 0 bases, with 8 bases between them. This CDR3 region has 15 residues. CDR1 SGHNT and CDR2 YYREEE come from the germline V gene (reference sequence). V and J are TRBV5-4 and TRBJ2-3, with D hard to call. Sequences were derived from peripheral blood, sampled before any cancer treatment. This receptor was identified in a woman aged 35 to 70 with stage I squamous cell lung carcinoma. CDR3 sequence reads: CASSLDQTSTDTQYF. The CDR3 DNA reads TGTGCCAGCAGCTTGGACCAGACTAGCACAGATACGCAGTATTTT.